This T cell receptor beta chain was recorded in a study of regulatory T cells in long-lasting Graves disease. Time point described: newly diagnosed GD, antithyroid drugs for less than 3 months. PBMC RNA was the source of the TCR library. This clonotype was observed many times. V dropped 0 bases and J dropped 3 bases, with 16 bases sitting between them. Germline CDR1 MGHDK, CDR2 SYGVNS. The length of the CDR3 is 17 residues. Building of the TCR beta libraries involved iRepertoire HTBI primers and Arm-PCR of CDR3 regions. Original methodology: Sequenced samples collectively carried roughly 60 TRBV and around 15 TRBJ segments. TCRdb re-analysed the multiplex PCR reads in MiXCR, keeping a single row per CDR3 protein. TCRdb, rather than the study authors, made the V and J calls. Here the sample spans approximately 490,000 distinct CDR3 sequences, around 16% being singletons. The same sample was also used in a study of T cells in Graves' hyperthyroidism and ophthalmopathy.

This receptor was obtained from a man aged 35-49 years with Graves disease. The sample here was peripheral blood mononuclear cells (PBMCs), taken at new diagnosis, from a patient treated with antithyroid drugs. The chain has TRBV25-1 and TRBJ2-3, with D perhaps assigned TRBD1 or TRBD2 (6 bases each). CDR3 bases: TGTGCCAGCAGTGAATATATGAGTCAGGGGAGGACAGATACGCAGTATTTT. Protein product: CASSEYMSQGRTDTQYF.